The 11 T cell receptor beta chains reported below all come from one sample, sequenced in a study of blood T cell repertoires in COVID-19. Libraries were prepared by immunoSEQ multiplex PCR; TCRdb keeps only in-frame clonotypes and omits some of them. Of more than 90,000 clones in the sample, about 85% were seen once. Sequences were obtained from peripheral blood. These receptors were taken from a man in his forties with acute or convalescent COVID-19.

The chain uses TRBV7-3 and TRBJ2-3, with D tentatively TRBD1 (6 bases). The CDR3 spans 15 residues. The V gene lost 2 bases and the J gene lost 2 bases, with 11 bases spanning the gap. The germline V gene has CDR1 SGHTA and CDR2 FQGTGA. The CDR3 protein is CASSLLGANTDTQYF. For the CDR3, the DNA is TGTGCCAGCAGCTTACTGGGGGCAAACACAGATACGCAGTATTTT.

The chain couples TRBV5-1 to TRBJ1-6; no reliable D call. The V gene's germline CDR1 is SGHRS and CDR2 YFSETQ. V gave up 0 bases and J gave up 8 bases, with 6 bases separating them. The CDR3 is 13 amino acids. The CDR3 here is CASSLGSDSPLHF. The CDR3 DNA reads as TGCGCCAGCAGCTTGGGTTCGGATTCACCCCTCCACTTT.

The rearrangement links TRBV9 to TRBJ1-1; the D gene is possibly TRBD1 (6 bases). The CDR3 covers 15 residues. Per the germline V gene, CDR1 is SGDLS and CDR2 is YYNGEE. Trimming cost V 4 bases and J 5 bases, with 18 bases left between them. The CDR3 reads CASSSQGSGRTEAFF. CDR3 nucleotides: TGTGCCAGCAGCTCCCAGGGGTCGGGGAGAACTGAAGCTTTCTTT.

The CDR3 nucleotides read TGTGCCAGTATGTTACATTCGAACACTGAAGCTTTCTTT. Protein: CASMLHSNTEAFF. This rearrangement joins TRBV19 to TRBJ1-1, with no clear D. V lost 7 bases, J lost 1 base, and 10 bases lay in between. Germline values: CDR1 LNHDA, CDR2 SQIVND (reference sequence). CDR3 length equals 13 residues. The full variable domain, completed using reference TRBV19 and TRBJ1-1, is DGGITQSPKYLFRKEGQNVTLSCEQNLNHDAMYWYRQDPGQGLRLIYYSQIVNDFQKGDIAEGYSVSREKKESFPLTVTSAQKNPTAFYLCASMLHSNTEAFFGQGTRLTVV.

Here the CDR3 DNA reads TGTGCCAGCAGCCAAGATGGTACAGGGGCCTCCTACGAGCAGTACTTC. It is translated as CASSQDGTGASYEQYF. This sequence joins TRBV3-1 (or the pseudogene TRBV3-2) and TRBJ2-7, with TRBD1 identical over 7 bases. This CDR3 comprises 16 residues. Germline-derived CDR1 and CDR2 are LGHDT and YNNKEL (reference sequence). Trimming took 0 bases from V and 0 from J; bases not matched to a gene: 5.

The genes are TRBV7-3 and TRBJ2-5; tentatively, D is TRBD2 (5 bases). The V gene's germline CDR1 is SGHTA and CDR2 FQGTGA. The CDR3 length is 14 residues. V lost 3 bases and J lost 2, with 10 bases in between. CDR3 bases: TGTGCCAGCAGCTTTCCCGGGGTACAAGAGACCCAGTACTTC. The encoded protein is CASSFPGVQETQYF.

The chain is built from TRBV5-4 and TRBJ1-1; 8 positions agree with TRBD1. The CDR3 contains 17 residues. Germline-derived CDR1 and CDR2 are SGHNT and YYREEE (reference sequence). V trimming: 3 bases; J trimming: 0 bases; junction bases outside the gene matches: 10. CDR3 nucleotides: TGTGCCAGCAGCTCCTCTACCGGGACAGGATTGAACACTGAAGCTTTCTTT. Its translation is CASSSSTGTGLNTEAFF.

The gene calls are TRBV7-2 and TRBJ1-2, with no clear D. The CDR3 totals 13 residues. Looked up from germline, CDR1 is SGHTA and CDR2 is FQGNSA. V dropped 3 bases and J dropped 4 bases, with 9 bases sitting between them. The CDR3 loop reads CASSLSLTYGYTF. The CDR3 region has the DNA TGTGCCAGCAGCTTGAGTCTTACCTATGGCTACACCTTC.

The J gene is TRBJ1-2, the V gene TRBV2; D possibly corresponds to TRBD1 (6 bases). The CDR3 contains 14 residues. Deletions cut 5 bases from V and 4 bases from J, with 14 bases between. Germline V CDR1 and CDR2: SNHLY, FYNNEI. CDR3 sequence reads: CASSHTTGPYGYTF. The CDR3 coding sequence is TGTGCCAGCAGTCACACGACAGGCCCCTATGGCTACACCTTC.

The chain recombines TRBV25-1 with TRBJ2-1; 9 bases match TRBD2. V shed 5 bases, J shed 7 bases, and the junction held 15 bases outside the gene matches. There are 17 residues in the CDR3. CDR1 MGHDK and CDR2 SYGVNS come from the germline V gene. This CDR3 is CASSRGGASGTRNEQFF. CDR3 coding DNA: TGTGCCAGCAGTAGAGGGGGAGCTAGCGGGACAAGGAATGAGCAGTTCTTC.

The V call is TRBV3-1 (or the pseudogene TRBV3-2), the J call TRBJ1-1; 12 bases are shared with TRBD1. The germline V gene encodes CDR1 LGHDT and CDR2 YNNKEL (reference sequence). The CDR3 has 15 amino acids. Germline trimming cut 4 bases from V and 10 bases from J; bases unmatched to any gene: 10. CDR3 coding DNA: TGTGCCAGCAGCCCCGCGGGACAGGGGGCGATGAGAGCTTTCTTT. Translating gives CASSPAGQGAMRAFF.